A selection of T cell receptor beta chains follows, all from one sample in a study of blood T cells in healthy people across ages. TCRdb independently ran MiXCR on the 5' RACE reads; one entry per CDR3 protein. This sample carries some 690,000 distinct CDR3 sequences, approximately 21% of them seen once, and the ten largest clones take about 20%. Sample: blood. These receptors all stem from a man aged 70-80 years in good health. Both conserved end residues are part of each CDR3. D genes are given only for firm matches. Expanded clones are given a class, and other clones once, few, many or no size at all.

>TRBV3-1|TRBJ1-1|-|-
TGTGCCAGCAGCCAAGTTAGAGGAGACTTTAAGTCGGCTTTCTTT
CASSQVRGDFKSAFF
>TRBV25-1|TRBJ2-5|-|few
TGTGCCAGCAGTGAATACGGAAACCAAGAGACCCAGTACTTC
CASSEYGNQETQYF
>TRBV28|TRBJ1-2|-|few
TGTGCCAGCAGTTTTCTGGTCAGGAGAGCCTATGGCTACACCTTC
CASSFLVRRAYGYTF
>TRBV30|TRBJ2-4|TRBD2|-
TGTGCCTGGACCCGTGGCCGCGGGGGGGCCAAAAACATTCAGTACTTC
CAWTRGRGGAKNIQYF
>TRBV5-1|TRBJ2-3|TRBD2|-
TGCGCCAGCAGTACGGGGACTACTACAGATACGCAGTATTTT
CASSTGTTTDTQYF
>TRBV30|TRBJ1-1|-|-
TGTGCCTGGAGTTCAGGGGCCACTGAAGCTTTCTTT
CAWSSGATEAFF
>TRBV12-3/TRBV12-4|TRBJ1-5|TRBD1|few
TGTGCCAGCAGTTCCCCCCTCGGGACAGGCGACAGCAATCAGCCCCAGCATTTT
CASSSPLGTGDSNQPQHF
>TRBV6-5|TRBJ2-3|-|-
TGTGCCAGGAGTACGAGGGATGGAATAAGAGATACGCAGTATTTT
CARSTRDGIRDTQYF
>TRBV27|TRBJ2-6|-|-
TGTGCCAGCAGTAATGTCGAGGGGGACACTGGGGCCAACGTCCTGACTTTC
CASSNVEGDTGANVLTF
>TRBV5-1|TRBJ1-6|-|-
TGCGCCAGCAGCTGGACATCGGGAGGTTCACCCCTCCACTTT
CASSWTSGGSPLHF
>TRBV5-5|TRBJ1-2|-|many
TGTGCCAGCAGCTTGGGCCTAGGAAAACAGGACCCTGGCTACACCTTC
CASSLGLGKQDPGYTF
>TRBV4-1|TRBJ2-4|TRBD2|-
TGCGCCAGCAGCCAAGATGGGCTAGGCGGGGGGAAAAACATTCAGTACTTC
CASSQDGLGGGKNIQYF
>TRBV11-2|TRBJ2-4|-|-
TGTGCCAGCAGCCCACGGGGGCGCGAAGCCAAAAACATTCAGTACTTC
CASSPRGREAKNIQYF
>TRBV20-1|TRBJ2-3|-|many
TGCAGTGCTAGAGATAGAATGGGGGCCGCAGATACGCAGTATTTT
CSARDRMGAADTQYF
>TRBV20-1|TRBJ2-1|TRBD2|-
TGCAGTGCTAGAGGCCCTTTTTCTAGCGGGAGAGGGGATGAGCAGTTCTTC
CSARGPFSSGRGDEQFF
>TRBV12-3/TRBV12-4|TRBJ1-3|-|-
TGTGCCAGCAGTGCTGTGGGGGGGCCTGGAAACACCATATATTTT
CASSAVGGPGNTIYF
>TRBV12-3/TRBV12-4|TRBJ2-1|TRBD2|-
TGTGCCAGCAGTCCGAGCGGGATTGGATACAATGAGCAGTTCTTC
CASSPSGIGYNEQFF
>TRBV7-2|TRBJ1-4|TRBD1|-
TGTGCCAGCAGCGGTAGGGGCTCGACAGGGGATGAAAAACTGTTTTTT
CASSGRGSTGDEKLFF
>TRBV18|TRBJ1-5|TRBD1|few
TGTGCCAGCTCACCACCGGGACAGAGGAATAATCAGCCCCAGCATTTT
CASSPPGQRNNQPQHF
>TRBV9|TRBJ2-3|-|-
TGTGCCAGCAGGAAGGGTTACACAGATACGCAGTATTTT
CASRKGYTDTQYF
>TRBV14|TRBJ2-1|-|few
TGTGCCAGCAGCCAAGGCTGGGGCACCTACAATGAGCAGTTCTTC
CASSQGWGTYNEQFF
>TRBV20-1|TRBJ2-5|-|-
TGCAGTGCTATACGGACTACTCAAGAGACCCAGTACTTC
CSAIRTTQETQYF
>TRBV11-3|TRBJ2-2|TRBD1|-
TGTGCCAGCAGCGTAAGGGGGCCCATGGCCGGGGAGCTGTTTTTT
CASSVRGPMAGELFF
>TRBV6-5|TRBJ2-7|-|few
TGTGTCAGCAGTAAGGGTCACGAGCAGTACTTC
CVSSKGHEQYF
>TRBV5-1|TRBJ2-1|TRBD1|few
TGCGCCAGCAGCTCCCGGGACAGGGTGGACAATGAGCAGTTCTTC
CASSSRDRVDNEQFF
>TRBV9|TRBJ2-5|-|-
TGTGCCAGCAGCGCGGAACCCGTAGAGGGGGAGACCCAGTACTTC
CASSAEPVEGETQYF
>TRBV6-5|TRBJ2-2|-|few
TGTGCCAGCAGTTACTTAAGTTCGAACACCGGGGAGCTGTTTTTT
CASSYLSSNTGELFF
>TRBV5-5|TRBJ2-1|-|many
TGTGCCAGCAGCTTGGCTGTGGAGTATGAGCAGTTCTTC
CASSLAVEYEQFF
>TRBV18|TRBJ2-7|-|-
TGTGCCAGCTCAGCTGGGGCCCTCTACGAGCAGTACTTC
CASSAGALYEQYF
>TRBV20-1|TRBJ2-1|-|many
TGCAGTGCTAGAGATCCTAGTACCAATGAGCAGTTCTTC
CSARDPSTNEQFF
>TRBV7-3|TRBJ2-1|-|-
TGTGCCAGCAGCCCGAGACCCGAATCGGGGCAGTTCTTC
CASSPRPESGQFF
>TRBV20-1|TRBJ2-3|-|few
TGCAGTGCTGCCCACCCCGGGACCCAGGGAAATACGCAGTATTTT
CSAAHPGTQGNTQYF
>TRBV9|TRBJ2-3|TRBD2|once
TGTGCCAGCAGCGTATTTACGGGAGGGCCGGATACGCAGTATTTT
CASSVFTGGPDTQYF
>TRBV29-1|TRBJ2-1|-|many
TGCAGCGTTGTGGTCGGTTCCTACAATGAGCAGTTCTTC
CSVVVGSYNEQFF
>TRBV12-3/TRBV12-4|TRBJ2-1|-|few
TGTGCCAGCAGTTCCAGCGGCTCATTGAATGAGCAGTTCTTC
CASSSSGSLNEQFF
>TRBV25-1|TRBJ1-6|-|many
TGTGCCAGCAGTTCCCCGGACTATTACGCACCCCTCCACTTT
CASSSPDYYAPLHF
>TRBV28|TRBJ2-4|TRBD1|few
TGTGCCAGCAGTTTCGACAGGGGGATCATCTTAGCCAAAAACATTCAGTACTTC
CASSFDRGIILAKNIQYF
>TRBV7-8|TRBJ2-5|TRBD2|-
TGTGCCAGCAGCTTAAGGCTAGCGGGAACCAAAGAGACCCAGTACTTC
CASSLRLAGTKETQYF
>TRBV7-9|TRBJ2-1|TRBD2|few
TGTGCCAGCAGCTCTACTAGCGGGAGCTTGGATGAGCAGTTCTTC
CASSSTSGSLDEQFF
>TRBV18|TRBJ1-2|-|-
TGTGCCAGCTCACCACCGATGGGGCCTAACTATGGCTACACCTTC
CASSPPMGPNYGYTF
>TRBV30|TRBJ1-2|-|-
TGTGCCTGGTGGGGGGCGATCTCGTTAAACTATGGCTACACCTTC
CAWWGAISLNYGYTF
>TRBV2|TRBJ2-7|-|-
TGTGCCAGCAGTGAAAACACCCTTGGCGAGCAGTACTTC
CASSENTLGEQYF
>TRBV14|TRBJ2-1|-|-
TGTGCCAGCAGCCAAGTGTACGTGGATGGTGAGCAGTTCTTC
CASSQVYVDGEQFF
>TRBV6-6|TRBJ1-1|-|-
TGTGCCAGCACCGAACAGGGTGGGACTGAAGCTTTCTTT
CASTEQGGTEAFF
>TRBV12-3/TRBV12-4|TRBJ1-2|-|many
TGTGCCAGCAGTTTCCGGCAGGGGTCGCGGGGCTACACCTTC
CASSFRQGSRGYTF
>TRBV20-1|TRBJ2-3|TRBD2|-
TGCAGTGCTGACTCGGGACTAGCGGGCTCCACAGATACGCAGTATTTT
CSADSGLAGSTDTQYF